Listed here are 6 T cell receptor beta chains from one sample, sequenced in a study of shared clonotypes between healthy human individuals. Generated by immunoSEQ multiplex PCR, the TCRdb table keeps only in-frame clones and is missing some. This repertoire shows more than 2 million clones, almost 96% found once; its top ten account for approximately 0.13%. Sequencing input: naive CD4+ T cells sorted from blood. Noted subset: CD45RA+ positively selected. Every receptor here comes from a young man in good health.

This rearrangement joins TRBV6-6 to TRBJ2-1, with D possibly TRBD1 on 6 matching bases. The length of the CDR3 is 15 residues. Germline CDR1 and CDR2: MNHNY and SVGAGI (reference sequence). Deletions cut 6 bases from V and 6 bases from J, with 18 bases between. CDR3 loop: CASREPGATSNEQFF. The CDR3 DNA sequence: TGTGCCAGCAGGGAGCCAGGGGCCACTAGCAATGAGCAGTTCTTC.

The chain joins TRBV6-5 to TRBJ1-1, with TRBD1 matching over 7 bases. V shed 6 bases, J shed 4 bases, and the junction held 5 bases outside the gene matches. Germline lookup yields CDR1 MNHEY and CDR2 SVGAGI. The CDR3 runs to 13 residues. The CDR3 protein is CASRQRQGTEAFF. CDR3 DNA sequence: TGTGCCAGCAGACAACGACAGGGCACTGAAGCTTTCTTT.

As concerns this clone: Within the sample, other DNA sequences also encode this same CDR3. The chain employs TRBV28 and TRBJ2-1, with 14 bases lining up with TRBD2. The length of the CDR3 is 15 residues. Per the germline V gene, CDR1 is MDHEN and CDR2 is SYDVKM. The V gene end was trimmed by 2 bases and the J gene end by 7 bases; junction bases not matched to a gene: 1. As DNA, the CDR3 is TGTGCCAGCAGTTTAGGACTAGCGGGAGGAAATGAGCAGTTCTTC. This translates into CASSLGLAGGNEQFF.

The genes are TRBV5-5 and TRBJ2-2; D gene uncertain. The CDR3 is 14 amino acids. Germline V gene lookup returns CDR1 SGHKS and CDR2 YYEKEE (reference sequence). Trimming stripped 3 bases from V and 2 bases from J, with 8 bases between. The CDR3 DNA follows: TGTGCCAGCAGCTCCAACAGCAACACCGGGGAGCTGTTTTTT. Residues: CASSSNSNTGELFF.

This rearrangement joins TRBV18 to TRBJ2-7; 8 positions match TRBD1. The V gene's germline CDR1 is KGHSH and CDR2 LQKENI. CDR3 length: 14 residues. V lost 0 bases and J lost 9; bases outside the gene matches: 7. CDR3 sequence: CASSPPGQALMQYF. The CDR3 DNA sequence: TGTGCCAGCTCACCACCGGGACAGGCCCTGATGCAGTACTTC.

The CDR3 loop reads CASSLNPGQTEAFF. The CDR3 DNA follows: TGTGCCAGCAGCCTTAATCCCGGGCAGACTGAAGCTTTCTTT. The chain carries TRBV9 and TRBJ1-1; D gene ambiguous. V gave up 4 bases and J gave up 5 bases, with 15 bases separating them. There are 14 residues in the CDR3. The germline V gene has CDR1 SGDLS and CDR2 YYNGEE.